The 5 T cell receptor beta chains in this list originate from one sample, sequenced in a study of CD8 T cells in ankylosing spondylitis. Regarding the study as a whole: Characteristic of ankylosing spondylitis blood, it appeared, was a TCR beta motif comprising about 8 highly homologous variants.

What these receptors recognize is not known. TCRdb independently ran MiXCR on the 5' RACE reads; one entry per CDR3 protein. Of almost 400,000 distinct CDR3 sequences in the sample, approximately 20% are singletons; the top ten hold approximately 15%. The sequencing sample was made of blood, either unsorted or a sorted T cell fraction (not recorded which). Every receptor here comes from a male donor with ankylosing spondylitis.

The chain employs TRBV20-1 and TRBJ2-5; 11 nucleotides match TRBD1. The J segment lost 5 bases and the V segment lost 3 bases, leaving 5 bases of the junction unmatched. The CDR3 length is 14 residues. Germline-derived CDR1 and CDR2 are DFQATT and SNEGSKA (reference sequence). In DNA, the CDR3 is TGCAGTGCTAGGGAGGACAGGGGGCGGGAGACCCAGTACTTC. Amino acid sequence: CSAREDRGRETQYF.

In this sample, this clonotype turned up a few times. An end of the junction does not agree with germline; a read error may underlie this. The chain is built from TRBV7-2 and TRBJ2-1; 9 bases map to TRBD1. Germline values: CDR1 SGHTA, CDR2 FQGNSA. The CDR3 loop spans 11 amino acids. As DNA, the CDR3 is TGTGCCAGCGGAATAAACAGGGGGCACGTCTTC. This encodes CASGINRGHVF. The full variable domain, its missing parts supplied by reference TRBV7-2 and TRBJ2-1, is GAGVSQSPSNKVTEKGKDVELRCDPISGHTALYWYRQSLGQGLEFLIYFQGNSAPDKSGLPSDRFSAERTGGSVSTLTIQRTQQEDSAVYLCASGINRGHVFGPGTRLTVL.

The CDR3 loop is CASSTPGGQGVPEQYF. The CDR3 DNA reads as TGTGCCAGCAGTACCCCGGGAGGCCAGGGAGTCCCCGAGCAGTACTTC. This rearrangement joins TRBV6-1 to TRBJ2-7, with 7 bases that match TRBD2. Germline V gene lookup returns CDR1 MNHNS and CDR2 SASEGT. Trimming removed 5 bases from V and 6 bases from J; junction bases left unmatched: 16. This CDR3 has 16 amino acids.

This clonotype came up a few times. V usage is TRBV18 and J usage is TRBJ2-2; 11 nucleotides match TRBD2. Germline CDR1 reads KGHSH; CDR2 reads LQKENI. V lost 4 bases and J lost 5; bases outside the gene matches: 6. This CDR3 contains 16 residues. The CDR3 DNA reads TGTGCCAGCTCACAGACTAGCGGGACGGGAACCGGGGAGCTGTTTTTT. It yields the protein CASSQTSGTGTGELFF.

This clonotype was counted many times. CDR3 region: CASSRQGDSYEQYF. The CDR3 nucleotides read TGCGCCAGCAGCAGACAGGGAGACTCCTACGAGCAGTACTTC. The rearrangement joins TRBV5-1 to TRBJ2-7, with TRBD1 matching over 7 bases. There are 14 residues in the CDR3. V dropped 4 bases and J dropped 0; count of bases not matched to a gene: 4. Germline CDR1 reads SGHRS; CDR2 reads YFSETQ.